Sequencing of this T cell receptor (beta chain) was carried out in a study of cytomegalovirus exposure and HLA in healthy donors (dated by TCRdb to about 2017). For the study in its entirety: In an earlier analysis of about 560 of the donors, approximately 260 Gb of sequence data and some 120 million unique TCR beta sequences from about 180 million T cells were reported. About 330 gigabases of sequencing data and roughly 81 million unique TCR sequences made up an early release that covered nearly 650 HLA-typed donors. The genetic ancestry cluster associated with self-reported Caucasian donors included approximately 85% of the approximately 410 genotyped donors. The study aimed to test whether signatures of past pathogen exposure could be identified by cataloging public T cell receptors. Using immunosequencing, the study profiled T cell repertoires from around 680 subjects and related those repertoires to cytomegalovirus serostatus. A separate validation cohort of over a hundred different subjects was used in addition to the roughly 670-subject first cohort. High-throughput TCR immunosequencing, statistical association of individual TCRs with disease status, and machine learning were combined to predict cytomegalovirus infection status. A later analysis re-examined previously published TCR beta repertoires from 600 to 700 donors and added high-resolution HLA genotyping to investigate patterns of TCR occurrence. In the later analysis, no new phenotypic data were used to find candidate immune exposures; instead, reliance was placed on TCR beta sequences and their occurrence across donors. An earlier analysis of several hundred of the donors applied high-throughput TCR beta sequencing to assess whether each TCR beta V gene segment acted as functional or pseudogenic. Donor age, sex, ethnicity and CMV serostatus were compiled together with the repertoire data. A later genetic analysis used genome-wide SNP genotypes for about 65% of the 666 donors, treating that subset as a discovery cohort. Every discovery cohort repertoire had been produced on one sequencing platform. Class I and class II HLA loci were covered by the typing at four-digit resolution. Typing coverage differed by locus: A, B, C, DRB1 and DQB1 were typed in roughly 629-630 donors, DQA1 in roughly 500, DPA1 in nearly 610, and DPB1 in about 450. Four to six DR-DQ haplotypes were handled as single units for association and clustering because linkage in the cohort was strong. On average, 235,054 unique TCR beta nucleotide sequences were sequenced per donor among about 400 genotyped donors of the cohort, with roughly 18% of those sequences being non-productive.

Reading from cysteine to phenylalanine, the CDR3 counts 14 amino acids. CDR3 DNA only is kept here, 42 bases in frame from base 1. Looking up the germline V gene yields CDR1 SGHRS and CDR2 YFSETQ. The germline V and J ends show losses of 1 base and 2 bases respectively, and no gene match explains 2 bases of the junction. The library was prepared using the immunoSEQ multiplex PCR assay. For the multiplex PCR, a mixture combining 60 forward primers for TCR Vbeta segments and 13 reverse primers for TCR Jbeta segments was used. Amplification of the CDR3 region of rearranged TCR beta genes was performed with a multiplex PCR assay on genomic DNA. On the Illumina HiSeq System, the amplified TCR beta libraries were sequenced as 87-base-pair reads. The paper's data handling went like this. A later analysis counted some 80 million unique TCR beta chains across the 700 or so repertoires, and some 11 million of these chains were shared by at least two donors. Raw reads were error-corrected and collapsed into unique sequences by a nearest-neighbor algorithm in which closely related sequences were merged to remove PCR and sequencing errors. V, D and J gene segments were assigned by aligning CDR3 sequences to IMGT reference sequences. For a sequence to be retained, at least a six-nucleotide match to both a V gene segment and a J gene segment was required. Rearrangements were called productive when the CDR3 lacked stop codons and stayed in frame with V and J; all others were non-productive. CDR3 was defined by IMGT convention, running from the second conserved V-encoded cysteine to the conserved J-encoded phenylalanine. Sequences without an unambiguous match to a single V gene segment were excluded from the earlier analysis of about 600 of the donors. In an earlier analysis of more than 500 of the donors, a V segment was called functional when productive rearrangements were above 56.7%, and segregating when the standard deviation between donors exceeded 5%. A statistical classification framework was developed to diagnose cytomegalovirus status using the catalog of TCR beta chain sequences. In a later analysis, V and J genes were assigned by comparing TCR nucleotide sequences against IMGT/GENE-DB human TR gene sequences. A later analysis assigned CDR3 sequences and most-parsimonious VDJ recombination scenarios with the TCRdist pipeline. A later analysis defined each TCR beta chain by its CDR3 amino acid sequence plus V-gene family, and excluded reads lacking a unique V-gene family. In a later analysis, 550 to 650 highly shared, low-generation-probability nucleotide sequences were removed to address suspected cross-contamination and a sequencing artifact. In a later analysis, a clonal expansion index for each public chain was calculated from normalized within-repertoire ranks of inferred template counts. Generation probabilities in a later analysis came from a VDJ recombination model fitted to out-of-frame rearrangements, and those results were checked against IGoR. A later analysis scored TCR-TCR, TCR-HLA and TCR-CMV co-occurrence with hypergeometric tests, applying a repertoire-size bias correction to TCR pairs. In a later analysis, false discovery rates were estimated by permuting HLA or CMV assignments 20 times. A later analysis grouped co-occurring TCRs with DBSCAN, adding TCRdist sequence similarity when clustering within HLA-allele-positive subsets. Repertoires with fewer than 30,000 or more than 120,000 public chains were left out of co-occurrence clustering, as were roughly five repertoires with anomalous nucleotide sharing. TCRdb obtained this table from immuneACCESS and retained in-frame rearrangements with V and J assigned. These tables miss some clones; where compared with another copy, unresolved V genes account for less than half of the shortfall, and the remainder is unexplained. V and J calls and clone size are as listed in that table; D and trimming were resolved from the DNA. In all, the sample holds 130,000 to 150,000 clones, and around three quarters of those were seen once. The top ten constitute about 2.2% of the sample.

In total, around 600 healthy bone marrow donors made up the cohort. At the time of sampling, all cohort members were nominally healthy, though unrecorded immune exposures were likely present. The donor tested CMV seronegative and was one of the 352 seronegative cohort members. Every donor gave a peripheral blood sample, and the peripheral blood mononuclear cells from that sample were used for TCR beta sequencing. The Qiagen DNeasy Blood Extraction Kit was used to extract genomic DNA from the blood cell samples. Study-wide conclusions, independent of this receptor: Sequencing depth was assumed to be roughly uniform across donors in the presence/absence analyses, though that assumption may not hold. A few of the identified cytomegalovirus-associated TCR beta chains were confirmed in vitro to be specific for cytomegalovirus antigens. Strong co-occurrence of HLA alleles, especially DR and DQ, made assigning TCR associations to individual alleles difficult. The classifier was reported to diagnose cytomegalovirus status with high specificity and sensitivity in both the original and validation cohorts. According to a later analysis, parvovirus B19, influenza, CMV and Epstein-Barr virus appeared linked to several top co-occurrence clusters. Because HLA typing was missing for some donors at each locus, association tests included only the typed subset. This cohort had only TCR beta chains sequenced, and the lack of alpha or paired-chain data limited which features could be detected. Broadly in line with IMGT annotations, most TCR beta V segments showed up in productive rearrangements about 90% or about 30% of the time in an earlier analysis of 587 of the donors. A further reported finding was that TCR beta sequences accurately predicted the HLA-A and HLA-B alleles for most subjects in the first cohort. A cluster of highly shared sequence variants was judged likely to be a technical artifact of the sequencing pipeline. A total of roughly 160 TCR beta chains were listed by the study as associated with cytomegalovirus. In a later analysis, HLA-associated TCR beta chains were found to be more clonally expanded and to have lower generation probabilities than equally common non-associated chains. Seventeen rarely observed V segments, including chromosome 9 orphons, were excluded from the earlier analysis of about 610 of the donors because counts were too low. Some IMGT-functional V segments, including TRBV6-2 and TRBV6-3, could not be told apart with the 87-base-pair reads, so those segments were excluded. According to the authors, the approach could potentially be generalized to other disease states and immunological phenotypes. In a later genetic analysis, a missense DCLRE1C variant was associated with V-gene and J-gene trimming of TCR beta chains, and the association was replicated in an independent cohort. A later genetic analysis reported fewer N-insertions in productive TCRs among donors in an Asian-associated ancestry cluster than the roughly 720-donor mean. At a false discovery rate of 0.05, a later analysis linked around 15,000 TCR beta sequences to specific HLA alleles. In a later analysis, the rate of TCR association differed among HLA loci, with DRB1 alleles having the most associated TCRs and HLA-C alleles having the fewest. Most TCR sequences were observed very rarely across donors, whereas some public TCRs were present in many individuals. The only immune exposure information available for the cohort was CMV serostatus. According to a later analysis, most CMV-associated TCR beta chains appeared to be HLA-restricted, and the HLA associations seemed to be driven largely by CMV exposure. Linkage disequilibrium might explain the correlated functional status among segregating V segments, but an unknown experimental factor could not be ruled out.

As concerns this clone: Its antigen is not yet known. No much larger clonotype is one base removed from it; base qualities were not supplied.

Recombination joined TRBV5-1 with TRBJ2-7, and 8 junction bases match TRBD2. The sequence came from a man aged 25 to 40 in good health and CMV-seronegative. Specimen: PBMCs. The CDR3 reads as follows: CASSLRGGTYEQYF. The DNA sequence is TGCGCCAGCAGCTTGCGCGGGGGGACCTACGAGCAGTACTTC.